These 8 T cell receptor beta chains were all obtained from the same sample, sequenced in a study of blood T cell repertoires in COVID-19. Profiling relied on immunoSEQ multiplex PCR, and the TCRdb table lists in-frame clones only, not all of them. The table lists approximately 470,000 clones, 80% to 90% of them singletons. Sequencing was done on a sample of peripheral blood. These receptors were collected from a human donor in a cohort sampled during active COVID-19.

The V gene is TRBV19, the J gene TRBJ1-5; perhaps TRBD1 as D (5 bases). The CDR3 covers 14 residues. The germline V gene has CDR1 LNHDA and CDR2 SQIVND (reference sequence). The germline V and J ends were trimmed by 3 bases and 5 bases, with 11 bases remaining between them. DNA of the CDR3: TGTGCCAGTAGTATTGTTACAGGCTATCAGCCCCAGCATTTT. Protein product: CASSIVTGYQPQHF.

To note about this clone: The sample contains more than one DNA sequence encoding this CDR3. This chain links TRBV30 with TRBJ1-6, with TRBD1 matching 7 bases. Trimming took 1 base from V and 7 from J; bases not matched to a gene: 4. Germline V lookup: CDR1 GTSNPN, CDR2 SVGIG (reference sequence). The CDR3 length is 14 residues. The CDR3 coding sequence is TGTGCCTGGAGTGCCGGGACAGTAAATTCACCCCTCCACTTT. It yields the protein CAWSAGTVNSPLHF.

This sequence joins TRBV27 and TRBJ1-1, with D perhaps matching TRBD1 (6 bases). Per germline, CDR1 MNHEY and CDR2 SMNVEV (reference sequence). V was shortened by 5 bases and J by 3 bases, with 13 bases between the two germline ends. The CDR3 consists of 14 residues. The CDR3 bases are TGTGCCAGCAGTCCAATACAGGGATACACTGAAGCTTTCTTT. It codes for CASSPIQGYTEAFF.

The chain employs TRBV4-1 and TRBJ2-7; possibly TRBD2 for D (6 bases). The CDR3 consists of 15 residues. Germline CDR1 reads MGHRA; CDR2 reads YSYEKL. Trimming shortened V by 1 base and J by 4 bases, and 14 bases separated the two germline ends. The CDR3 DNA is TGCGCCAGCAGCCAAGCGGCTAGCGAGCTATACGAGCAGTACTTC. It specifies CASSQAASELYEQYF.

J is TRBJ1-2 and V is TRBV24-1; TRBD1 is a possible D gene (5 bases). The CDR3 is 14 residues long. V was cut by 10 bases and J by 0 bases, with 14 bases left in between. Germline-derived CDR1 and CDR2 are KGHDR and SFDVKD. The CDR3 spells CATRDRKTNYGYTF. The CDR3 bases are TGTGCCACTAGAGACAGAAAAACTAACTATGGCTACACCTTC.

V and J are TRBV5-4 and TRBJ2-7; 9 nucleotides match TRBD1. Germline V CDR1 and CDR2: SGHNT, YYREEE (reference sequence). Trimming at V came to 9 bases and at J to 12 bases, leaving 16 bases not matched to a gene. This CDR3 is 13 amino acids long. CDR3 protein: CAILKDRGLEWYF. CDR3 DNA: TGTGCCATTCTCAAGGACAGGGGCCTAGAATGGTACTTC.

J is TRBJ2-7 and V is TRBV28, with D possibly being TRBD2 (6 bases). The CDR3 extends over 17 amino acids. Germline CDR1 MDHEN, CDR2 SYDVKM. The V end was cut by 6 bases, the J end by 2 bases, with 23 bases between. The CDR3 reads CASSDENGGPMTYEQYF. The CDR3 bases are TGTGCCAGCAGCGATGAGAACGGAGGGCCCATGACCTACGAGCAGTACTTC.

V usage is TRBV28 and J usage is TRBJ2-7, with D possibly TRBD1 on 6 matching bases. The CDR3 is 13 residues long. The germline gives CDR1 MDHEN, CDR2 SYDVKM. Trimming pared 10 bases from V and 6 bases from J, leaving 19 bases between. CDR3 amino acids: CAITGRLMAEQYF. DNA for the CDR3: TGTGCCATCACAGGGCGGTTAATGGCCGAGCAGTACTTC. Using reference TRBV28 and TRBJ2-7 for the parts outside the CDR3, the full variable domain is DVKVTQSSRYLVKRTGEKVFLECVQDMDHENMFWYRQDPGLGLRLIYFSYDVKMKEKGDIPEGYSVSREKKERFSLILESASTNQTSMYLCAITGRLMAEQYFGPGTRLTVT.